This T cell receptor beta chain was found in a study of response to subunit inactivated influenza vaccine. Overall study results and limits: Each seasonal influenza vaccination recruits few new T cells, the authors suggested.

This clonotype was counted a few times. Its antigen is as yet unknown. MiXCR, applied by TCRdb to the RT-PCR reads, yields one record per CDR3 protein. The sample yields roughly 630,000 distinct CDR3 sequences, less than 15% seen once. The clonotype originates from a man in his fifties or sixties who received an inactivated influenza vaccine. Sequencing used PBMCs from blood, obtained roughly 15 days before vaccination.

CDR3 in amino acids: CASSTTGFTRGEAFF. CDR3 coding DNA: TGTGCCAGTAGTACGACAGGTTTTACACGAGGTGAAGCTTTCTTT. The chain recombines TRBV19 with TRBJ1-1, with a tentative D call TRBD1 (6 bases). This CDR3 contains 15 residues. CDR1 is LNHDA and CDR2 is SQIVND in the germline V gene (reference sequence). V gave up 4 bases and J gave up 7 bases, with 19 bases separating them.